This T cell receptor (beta chain) appears in the sequencing data of a study of blood T cell repertoires in COVID-19. Per the authors' pipeline: Estimation of nucleated cell counts relied on the amplification of reference gene primers. The protocol was immunoSEQ multiplex PCR, while the TCRdb copy is restricted to in-frame clones and leaves out a portion. From that table come the V and J calls and clone size; the DNA was used to work out D and trimming. Here the sample spans around 290,000 clones, around 90% being singletons. Grouping used clinical history reported by participants in a survey and questionnaire. Germline V CDR1 and CDR2: MNHNS, SASEGT. Trimming at V came to 1 base and at J to 3 bases, leaving 6 bases not matched to a gene. The CDR3 totals 16 residues.

Sequencing was done on a sample of PBMCs or T cells enriched from blood (not recorded which). The chain recombines TRBV6-1 with TRBJ2-7, with 10 bases that match TRBD1. The TCR comes from a woman in her 30s who had recovered from COVID-19. Here the CDR3 DNA reads TGTGCCAGCAGTGAAGGGTTATGGACAGGGGGCTACGAGCAGTACTTC. Its protein is CASSEGLWTGGYEQYF.